A single sample gave rise to the 17 T cell receptor beta chains below, sequenced in a study of T cells in Graves' hyperthyroidism and ophthalmopathy. The TCR beta CDR3 regions underwent amplification using RNA transcripts as the source. HTBI primers were used for first-round RT-PCR of the TCR CDR3. MiXCR was run by TCRdb on the multiplex PCR reads, yielding one entry per CDR3 protein. Found here are some 350,000 distinct CDR3 sequences, about 15% of them singletons; the top ten hold approximately 19%. What was sequenced was blood. These receptors originate from a woman aged 55-70 years with Graves' ophthalmopathy.

The V gene is TRBV30, the J gene TRBJ2-2; the match to TRBD1 covers 8 bases. The trim removed 5 bases at V and 14 bases at J, leaving 16 bases unmatched. This CDR3 has 14 amino acids. Germline V lookup: CDR1 GTSNPN, CDR2 SVGIG (reference sequence). The CDR3 reads CAWGSGQGAGRLFF. CDR3 bases: TGTGCCTGGGGCTCCGGGCAGGGGGCGGGGAGACTGTTTTTT.

This clonotype was seen more than once but under ten times. V and J are TRBV6-1 and TRBJ2-1, with a weak D call TRBD1 (5 bases). CDR3 length equals 16 residues. The V gene's germline CDR1 is MNHNS and CDR2 SASEGT. Trimming left V 2 bases short and J 5 bases short, with 16 bases between. The CDR3 coding sequence is TGTGCCAGCAGTGAACATGGACCAAGGGGTGACAATGAGCAGTTCTTC. Protein sequence: CASSEHGPRGDNEQFF.

There are a few counts of this clonotype. The chain combines TRBV19 with TRBJ1-4; possible D gene TRBD1, 6 bases. Per germline, CDR1 LNHDA and CDR2 SQIVND (reference sequence). V lost 7 bases and J 5 bases, leaving 14 bases between the germline ends. This CDR3 region has 14 residues. Written as DNA, the CDR3 is TGTGCCAGTAAAGGTCGCAGGGGCAATGAAAAACTGTTTTTT. Its protein product is CASKGRRGNEKLFF. The whole variable domain, filled in from reference TRBV19 and TRBJ1-4, reads DGGITQSPKYLFRKEGQNVTLSCEQNLNHDAMYWYRQDPGQGLRLIYYSQIVNDFQKGDIAEGYSVSREKKESFPLTVTSAQKNPTAFYLCASKGRRGNEKLFFGSGTQLSVL.

The table lists this clonotype with a few counts. The chain carries TRBV28 and TRBJ2-4; D tentatively fits TRBD1 or TRBD2 (6 bases each). CDR1 and CDR2 (germline): MDHEN, SYDVKM. The V end was cut by 5 bases, the J end by 2 bases, with 19 bases between. The CDR3 is 17 residues long. CDR3 bases: TGTGCCAGCAGTGCCCTCCTCGGGGGCGGGCCCAAAAACATTCAGTACTTC. Translating gives CASSALLGGGPKNIQYF.

This clonotype was observed many times. The rearrangement links TRBV3-1 to TRBJ2-6, with 10 bases lining up with TRBD1. Germline V gives CDR1 LGHDT, CDR2 YNNKEL (reference sequence). This CDR3 is built from 19 residues. V lost 1 base to trimming and J lost 0 bases; unmatched junction nucleotides: 6. The CDR3 coding sequence is TGTGCCAGCAGCCAAGCCGGGACAGGGGCCCACTCTGGGGCCAACGTCCTGACTTTC. Translated, it gives CASSQAGTGAHSGANVLTF.

This clonotype was counted at least ten times. The CDR3 sequence is CASSPRRDTQYF. As DNA, the CDR3 is TGTGCCAGCAGCCCCCGGCGAGATACGCAGTATTTT. V is TRBV2 and J is TRBJ2-3; D uncertain. V lost 6 bases, J lost 5 bases, and 9 bases lay in between. This CDR3 has 12 amino acids. Germline assignment: CDR1 SNHLY and CDR2 FYNNEI.

The sample holds many counts of this clonotype. CDR3 amino acids: CATSRLAESTDTQYF. The CDR3 DNA follows: TGTGCCACCTCCCGACTAGCGGAAAGCACAGATACGCAGTATTTT. The chain recombines TRBV10-3 with TRBJ2-3, with 9 bases fitting TRBD2. V lost 10 bases and J lost 0; bases outside the gene matches: 8. The CDR3 has 15 amino acids. CDR1 is ENHRY, CDR2 SYGVKD, per germline.

This clonotype was seen ten or more times. The V gene is TRBV7-6, the J gene TRBJ2-3; 14 nucleotides line up with TRBD2. V was clipped by 5 bases and J by 6 bases; unmatched bases: 7. CDR3 size: 16 residues. In germline, CDR1 is SGHVS, CDR2 FNYEAQ. CDR3 loop: CASSPRLAGGPDTQYF. In nucleotides, the CDR3 is TGTGCCAGCAGCCCCCGACTAGCGGGAGGGCCTGATACGCAGTATTTT.

The genes are TRBV4-2 and TRBJ2-7; 12 bases align to TRBD2. Per the germline V gene, CDR1 is LGHNA and CDR2 is YNFKEQ. The CDR3 is 18 residues long. Trimming at V came to 0 bases and at J to 4 bases, leaving 10 bases not matched to a gene. The CDR3 nucleotides read TGTGCCAGCAGCCAAGATGGTGCGACTAGCGGGAGATTATACGAGCAGTACTTC. Amino acids: CASSQDGATSGRLYEQYF.

This sequence joins TRBV6-1 and TRBJ1-3; 8 bases agree with TRBD1. Unmatched junction bases numbered 4, after V lost 2 bases and J lost 4 bases. The CDR3 has 15 amino acids. Germline CDR1 and CDR2: MNHNS and SASEGT. As DNA, the CDR3 is TGTGCCAGCAGTGAACCTGGACAGGGCGGAAACACCATATATTTT. Protein: CASSEPGQGGNTIYF.

This clonotype was counted ten times or more. This sequence joins TRBV6-6 and TRBJ2-1; perhaps TRBD1 as D (5 bases). V was pared by 0 bases and J by 4 bases, with 7 bases between. CDR1 and CDR2 (germline): MNHNY, SVGAGI (reference sequence). The CDR3 has 14 amino acids. The CDR3 sequence is CASSYSRQYNEQFF. The DNA for the CDR3 is TGTGCCAGCAGTTACTCGAGACAGTACAATGAGCAGTTCTTC.

CDR3 sequence (DNA): TGTGCCAGCAGTGGAACTAGCGGATACTCTGGGGCCAACGTCCTGACTTTC. This translates into CASSGTSGYSGANVLTF. The chain uses TRBV25-1 and TRBJ2-6; 8 nucleotides align to TRBD2. J gave up 0 bases and V 4 bases, and 5 bases lay outside the gene matches. Germline values: CDR1 MGHDK, CDR2 SYGVNS. The CDR3 runs 17 residues.

This clonotype was seen repeatedly, ten times or more. The chain links TRBV30 to TRBJ2-5; D is unclear. Germline V lookup: CDR1 GTSNPN, CDR2 SVGIG (reference sequence). The CDR3 sequence is 12 residues long. Deletions cut 2 bases from V and 5 bases from J, with 9 bases between. The CDR3 DNA sequence: TGTGCCTGGAGTATAACTACGGAGACCCAGTACTTC. This gives the protein CAWSITTETQYF.

The genes are TRBV19 and TRBJ1-5; perhaps TRBD1 as D (5 bases). The CDR3 consists of 13 residues. V was pared by 10 bases and J by 1 base, with 11 bases between. Germline V lookup: CDR1 LNHDA, CDR2 SQIVND (reference sequence). CDR3 residues: CATSWDSNQPQHF. The DNA for the CDR3 is TGTGCCACCTCCTGGGACAGCAATCAGCCCCAGCATTTT.

This clonotype was counted many times. The chain employs TRBV20-1 and TRBJ1-5; possibly TRBD1 for D (5 bases). This CDR3 contains 17 residues. V gave up 5 bases and J gave up 2 bases, with 22 bases separating them. The germline gives CDR1 DFQATT, CDR2 SNEGSKA (reference sequence). This chain's CDR3 is CSAPDSYRGVGNQPQHF. CDR3 DNA: TGCAGTGCTCCCGACAGTTATAGAGGTGTCGGCAATCAGCCCCAGCATTTT.

This clonotype was counted only a few times. The chain is built from TRBV5-6 and TRBJ2-5, with a weak D call TRBD1 (6 bases). The CDR3 loop spans 16 amino acids. The germline V gene has CDR1 SGHDT and CDR2 YYEEEE. Trimming took off 3 bases at V and 5 bases at J, with 20 bases between the two ends. CDR3 residues: CASSYLLQGVEETQYF. CDR3 DNA: TGTGCCAGCAGCTATCTGTTACAGGGTGTTGAGGAGACCCAGTACTTC.

This clonotype was picked up many times. This chain connects TRBV7-9 to TRBJ1-1; D remains unclear. V lost 5 bases to trimming and J lost 4 bases, with 11 bases between them. CDR3 length equals 13 residues. The germline gives CDR1 SEHNR, CDR2 FQNEAQ (reference sequence). The DNA for the CDR3 is TGTGCCAGCAGCGCCGAGCAAGGCACTGAAGCTTTCTTT. Protein sequence: CASSAEQGTEAFF.